Listed below are T cell receptor beta chains from one sample, sequenced in a study of shared clonotypes between healthy human individuals. Sequenced by immunoSEQ multiplex PCR; TCRdb stores in-frame clones only, minus some. This sample has around 1.9 million clones, with roughly 95% found just once. The sequenced sample was naive CD8+ T cells from PBMCs. These receptors were collected from a man aged 18-30 years in good health. Some clones in this sample may be carry-over from other donors' samples. CDR3s include the opening cysteine and the closing phenylalanine or tryptophan.

TRBV7-9	TRBJ1-3	CASSLRRGSGNTIYF
TRBV9	TRBJ1-2	CASQTGRGGGYTF
TRBV7-9	TRBJ2-5	CASSNPSVGETQYF
TRBV27	TRBJ1-5	CASSLIGGPQHF
TRBV5-6	TRBJ1-1	CASSSGTGNTEAFF
TRBV19	TRBJ2-7	CASSMVGGAGYEQYF
TRBV7-8	TRBJ2-7	CASSSAGGLLNEQYF
TRBV14	TRBJ2-1	CASSQVRGRVISYNEQFF
TRBV27	TRBJ2-3	CASTWGGSTDTQYF
TRBV27	TRBJ1-5	CASSRGWGSNQPQHF
TRBV7-9	TRBJ2-7	CASSLGLAGTVVQYF
TRBV29-1	TRBJ1-1	CSVAPGRDTEAFF
TRBV9	TRBJ2-1	CASRASAGVSREQFF
TRBV7-2	TRBJ2-3	CASSFPGQSSTDTQYF
TRBV6-6	TRBJ2-1	CASRPSRGASYNEQFF
TRBV6-5	TRBJ2-1	CASSTDNEQFF
TRBV10-2	TRBJ1-1	CASSGRGTEAFF
TRBV9	TRBJ2-7	CASSVTGTGGYEQYF
TRBV30	TRBJ1-1	CACLQGLNTEAFF
TRBV30	TRBJ1-1	CAWSLGLTNTEAFF
TRBV2	TRBJ1-3	CAMTLRYSGNTIYF
TRBV9	TRBJ1-2	CASSEGLRGVGDGYTF
TRBV9	TRBJ1-3	CASSHRVDRVAGNTIYF
TRBV5-8	TRBJ1-5	CASSLLGGGDQPQHF
TRBV10-1	TRBJ1-5	CASSESPGAPQHF
TRBV28	TRBJ1-5	CASSQFTGLEPQHF
TRBV29-1	TRBJ2-7	CSVFGTRTYEQYF
TRBV10-3	TRBJ2-7	CAISGQKELFSYEQYF
TRBV5-6	TRBJ2-1	CASSRSGRYNEQFF
TRBV18	TRBJ2-7	CASSPRAESTEEQYF
TRBV5-6	TRBJ1-4	CASSRGQRNEKLFF
TRBV5-5	TRBJ1-5	CASTRTYSNQPQHF
TRBV4-3	TRBJ2-7	CASSQDLAGGFGEQYF
TRBV5-1	TRBJ2-7	CASSLEGRSYEQYF
TRBV6-5	TRBJ2-7	CAAGPGTGAYEQYF
TRBV7-9	TRBJ1-1	CASSETGGPTEAFF
TRBV21-1	TRBJ2-3	CASSNSSTDTQYF
TRBV6-4	TRBJ2-7	CASSDSISDEQYF
TRBV12-5	TRBJ2-7	CASGFRVSIRYEQYF
TRBV27	TRBJ1-2	CASSLLRGAINYGYTF
TRBV5-4	TRBJ1-3	CASSLAGQDLGDTIYF
TRBV5-4	TRBJ2-3	CASSLIRGANTDTQYF
TRBV6-5	TRBJ1-5	CASSPGQGQPQHF